Listed here are 8 T cell receptor beta chains from one sample, sequenced in a study of vaccination effects on CD4 cells after COVID-19. Their antigens are not known. Antigen-specific CD4+ T cells were expanded (with viral peptide pools) by the ViraFEST assay ahead of sequencing. At the end of about 9 days of culture, CD4+ T cells were isolated. Either the BNT162b2 or mRNA-1273 vaccine was given to participants in two doses. Clones were read by immunoSEQ multiplex PCR, and TCRdb kept only the in-frame ones, dropping some. The data show 15,000 or so clones, 76% seen once. The sample here was CD4+ T cells from PBMCs cultured with HCoV-NL63 spike peptides, taken after COVID-19 vaccination. The receptor source for this set is a human donor who received a COVID-19 vaccine.

A few counts support this clone. Here the CDR3 reads CATSDPSGNANEQFF. Here the CDR3 DNA reads TGTGCCACCAGTGATCCTAGCGGGAATGCGAATGAGCAGTTCTTC. This chain uses TRBV24-1 with TRBJ2-1, with 9 bases fitting TRBD2. Germline CDR1 KGHDR, CDR2 SFDVKD. V shed 3 bases and J 7 bases; nucleotides not matched to a gene: 6. The CDR3 length is 15 residues.

Concerning this clone: The same CDR3 is also encoded by other DNA sequences in this sample. V and J are TRBV18 and TRBJ2-5, with D tentatively TRBD1 (6 bases). The V and J ends lost 3 bases and 4 bases respectively, with 9 bases between them. The V gene's germline CDR1 is KGHSH and CDR2 LQKENI. The CDR3 is 13 amino acids. This chain's CDR3 is CASSPSGVETQYF. Written as DNA, the CDR3 is TGTGCCAGCTCACCGTCAGGGGTAGAGACCCAGTACTTC.

J is TRBJ1-3 and V is TRBV10-3; 7 nucleotides agree with TRBD1. V trimming: 10 bases; J trimming: 4 bases; junction bases outside the gene matches: 7. This CDR3 comprises 13 residues. The germline V gene encodes CDR1 ENHRY and CDR2 SYGVKD. The chain's CDR3 is CATRGQEGNTIYF. CDR3 in DNA: TGTGCCACAAGGGGGCAGGAAGGAAACACCATATATTTT.

The chain recombines TRBV4-3 with TRBJ2-5; possibly TRBD1 or TRBD2 for D (6 bases each). The CDR3 runs 15 residues. CDR1 is LGHNA and CDR2 is YSLEER in the germline V gene. The ends were cut back, 1 base at V and 2 bases at J, with 11 bases in the middle. CDR3 coding DNA: TGCGCCAGCAGCCAAGGGGGGGCTCTACAAGAGACCCAGTACTTC. Encoded protein: CASSQGGALQETQYF.

The chain links TRBV14 to TRBJ2-6; 8 positions agree with TRBD1. V shed 3 bases, J shed 4 bases, and the junction held 8 bases outside the gene matches. Germline CDR1 is SGHDN and CDR2 is FVKESK. The CDR3 is made up of 17 amino acids. The CDR3 loop reads CASSQRQGLAGANVLTF. The CDR3 DNA reads as TGTGCCAGCAGCCAGAGACAGGGGCTGGCGGGGGCCAACGTCCTGACTTTC.

V gene TRBV18 combines with J gene TRBJ2-5, with D possibly matching TRBD2 (6 bases). Germline V gives CDR1 KGHSH, CDR2 LQKENI. V shed 0 bases and J shed 2 bases, with 13 bases lying between them. This CDR3 is built from 16 residues. The CDR3 loop reads CASSPPRRELQETQYF. The CDR3 coding sequence is TGTGCCAGCTCACCACCGAGGAGGGAACTTCAAGAGACCCAGTACTTC.

The count of this clone is one. The rearrangement uses TRBV6-5 and TRBJ2-7; D ambiguous. CDR1 MNHEY and CDR2 SVGAGI come from the germline V gene. The CDR3 is 13 residues long. V was clipped by 5 bases and J by 3 bases, with 11 bases between them. DNA of the CDR3: TGTGCCAGCAGTATCCGGTCCGACTACGAGCAGTACTTC. Its protein is CASSIRSDYEQYF.

The chain is built from TRBV6-5 and TRBJ2-7, with D possibly being TRBD2 (5 bases). CDR1 and CDR2 (germline): MNHEY, SVGAGI. The CDR3 has 12 residues. The ends were cut back, 11 bases at V and 3 bases at J, with 14 bases in the middle. CDR3 residues: CAHSRGYYEQYF. In DNA form, the CDR3 reads TGTGCCCACAGCCGGGGATACTACGAGCAGTACTTC.